The 23 T cell receptor beta chains given below trace back to one sample, sequenced in a study of T-cell memory formation after mild COVID-19. TCRdb reprocessed the 5' RACE reads with MiXCR, giving one entry per CDR3 protein. The sample consists of 70,000 to 100,000 distinct CDR3 sequences, roughly 15% of them appearing once. The material sequenced was PBMCs or a T cell subset sorted from them (not recorded which). The receptor set was obtained from a man aged 18 to 35 who had mild COVID-19 (a few samples of this study predate the infection). Cell type and time point are not known.

The rearrangement uses TRBV7-3 and TRBJ2-5, with TRBD2 as a possible D gene (7 bases). This CDR3 is 16 amino acids long. The V end was cut by 1 base, the J end by 1 base, with 13 bases between. Germline CDR1 SGHTA, CDR2 FQGTGA. The chain's CDR3 is CASSLMGGGIQETQYF. CDR3 nucleotide sequence: TGTGCCAGCAGCTTAATGGGCGGGGGCATCCAAGAGACCCAGTACTTC.

The rearrangement joins TRBV12-3 or TRBV12-4 to TRBJ1-4, with 11 bases fitting TRBD1. With 6 bases clipped from V and 7 bases from J, the junction kept 13 bases outside the gene matches. The CDR3 covers 17 residues. Written as DNA, the CDR3 is TGTGCCAGCAGCCCAGGAAGGACAGGGGGCTTGGTTGAAAAACTGTTTTTT. Amino acid sequence: CASSPGRTGGLVEKLFF.

This chain connects TRBV9 to TRBJ1-2; a weak D match, TRBD1 (5 bases). CDR3 length equals 14 residues. In germline, CDR1 is SGDLS, CDR2 YYNGEE. Trimming cost V 3 bases and J 8 bases, with 17 bases left between them. CDR3 bases: TGTGCCAGCAGCGAAGCCGGGACCGCTGTGGGCTACACCTTC. Amino acid sequence: CASSEAGTAVGYTF.

The chain carries TRBV4-1 and TRBJ2-7; TRBD2 might be the D (5 bases). Trimming took 1 base from V and 2 from J, leaving 15 bases between them. The germline gives CDR1 MGHRA, CDR2 YSYEKL. CDR3 length: 16 amino acids. The CDR3, as DNA: TGCGCCAGCAGCCAAGTGGAAGAGGGTGGCACCTACGAGCAGTACTTC. This encodes CASSQVEEGGTYEQYF.

Concerning this clonotype: One end of the junction does not line up with germline, which may come from a read error. The V call is TRBV4-2, the J call TRBJ1-1; D remains ambiguous. CDR1 and CDR2 (germline): LGHNA, YNFKEQ. This CDR3 spans 11 amino acids. The CDR3, as DNA: TGTGCCAGCAGCAAAGACGGGGAGGCTTTCTTT. Encoded protein: CASSKDGEAFF.

This clonotype showed up just a few times. The chain has TRBV7-6 and TRBJ2-7, with TRBD1 identical over 10 bases. The CDR3 is made up of 16 amino acids. Germline-derived CDR1 and CDR2 are SGHVS and FNYEAQ. The J segment lost 7 bases and the V segment lost 3 bases, leaving 12 bases of the junction unmatched. This CDR3 is CASSFYDPGQGKEQYF. The CDR3 DNA reads as TGTGCCAGCAGCTTCTATGACCCGGGACAGGGGAAGGAGCAGTACTTC.

This clonotype has more than one count but fewer than ten. The rearrangement links TRBV9 to TRBJ1-1, with a tentative D call TRBD1 (5 bases). With 4 bases removed from V and 0 bases from J, the gap between germline ends came to 13 bases. Germline V CDR1 and CDR2: SGDLS, YYNGEE. This CDR3 comprises 15 residues. The CDR3 DNA reads TGTGCCAGCAGCTCCCTTGGGGCTATGAACACTGAAGCTTTCTTT. This encodes CASSSLGAMNTEAFF.

The V gene is TRBV6-2 or TRBV6-3, the J gene TRBJ1-1, with D possibly matching TRBD1 (5 bases). Trimming removed 2 bases at V and 6 bases at J, with 7 bases between. This CDR3 has 12 residues. The germline V gene has CDR1 MNHEY and CDR2 SVGEGT. Here the CDR3 reads CASSYRGSEAFF. Written as DNA, the CDR3 is TGTGCCAGCAGTTACCGGGGCTCTGAAGCTTTCTTT.

This clonotype was seen only a few times. The rearrangement links TRBV29-1 to TRBJ2-7; TRBD1 might be the D (5 bases). Deletions cut 3 bases from V and 1 base from J, with 16 bases between. The CDR3 is 15 amino acids. The V gene's germline CDR1 is SQVTM and CDR2 ANQGSEA. This CDR3 reads CSVEYMETESYEQYF. The CDR3 nucleotides are TGCAGCGTTGAGTACATGGAGACAGAATCCTACGAGCAGTACTTC.

The J gene is TRBJ1-5, the V gene TRBV27; D is ambiguous. Germline loops: CDR1 MNHEY, CDR2 SMNVEV (reference sequence). V lost 8 bases to trimming and J lost 5 bases, with 13 bases between them. The CDR3 is 13 amino acids. As DNA, the CDR3 is TGTGCCAGCGGTACATGGAGCGATCAGCCCCAGCATTTT. Its protein product is CASGTWSDQPQHF.

This clonotype was seen repeatedly, ten times or more. The V gene is TRBV11-2, the J gene TRBJ2-5, with D unclear. Germline loops: CDR1 SGHAT, CDR2 FQNNGV. This CDR3 spans 15 amino acids. Trimming cost V 1 base and J 3 bases, with 12 bases left between them. CDR3 residues: CASSLAPGLEETQYF. CDR3 in DNA: TGTGCCAGCAGCTTAGCCCCCGGGTTGGAAGAGACCCAGTACTTC.

This clonotype was seen only a few times. This chain joins TRBV7-2 and TRBJ2-7, with 9 bases that match TRBD1. This CDR3 comprises 14 residues. J lost 5 bases, V lost 8 bases, and 10 bases had no gene match. CDR1 is SGHTA and CDR2 is FQGNSA in the germline V gene. The CDR3 sequence is CASLWGQGIHEQYF. The CDR3 DNA follows: TGTGCCAGCCTATGGGGACAGGGCATCCACGAGCAGTACTTC.

This clonotype was counted between two and nine times. The chain joins TRBV6-5 to TRBJ1-2; the D is unclear. The V end lost 2 bases, the J end lost 4 bases, and 8 bases lay between the germline ends. The length of the CDR3 is 13 residues. Germline V lookup: CDR1 MNHEY, CDR2 SVGAGI. The CDR3 here is CASSYTQSYGYTF. The CDR3 bases are TGTGCCAGCAGTTACACACAGAGCTATGGCTACACCTTC.

This chain uses TRBV7-9 with TRBJ1-6, with D tentatively TRBD1 (5 bases). The germline V gene encodes CDR1 SEHNR and CDR2 FQNEAQ (reference sequence). CDR3 size: 11 residues. With 5 bases removed from V and 12 bases from J, the gap between germline ends came to 8 bases. The CDR3: CASSPGGPLHF. CDR3 nucleotide sequence: TGTGCCAGCAGCCCCGGGGGACCCCTCCACTTT.

This clonotype was picked up many times. This chain uses TRBV2 with TRBJ2-2, with TRBD1 as a possible D gene (5 bases). Germline CDR1 reads SNHLY; CDR2 reads FYNNEI. This CDR3 comprises 15 residues. V shed 5 bases and J shed 0 bases, with 10 bases lying between them. The CDR3 DNA reads as TGTGCCAGCAGTCTGACAGAAGCGAACACCGGGGAGCTGTTTTTT. Translation: CASSLTEANTGELFF.

This clonotype showed up just a few times. The CDR3 nucleotides are TGCGCCAGCAGCCAGCTCCGGGACAGGGGGTCTGAAGCTTTCTTT. Translating gives CASSQLRDRGSEAFF. V and J are TRBV4-1 and TRBJ1-1; 11 bases map to TRBD1. The germline CDR1 and CDR2 sequences are MGHRA and YSYEKL. With V trimmed by 3 bases and J by 6 bases, 6 bases remained unmatched. The CDR3 runs 15 residues.

The J gene is TRBJ2-7, the V gene TRBV4-2; D is undetermined. V lost 0 bases and J 2 bases, leaving 11 bases between the germline ends. The CDR3 totals 15 residues. Germline V CDR1 and CDR2: LGHNA, YNFKEQ. CDR3 sequence: CASSQEYLGAYEQYV. Here the CDR3 DNA reads TGTGCCAGCAGCCAAGAATACCTCGGCGCCTACGAGCAGTACGTC.

This clonotype appeared a few times. The V gene is TRBV4-3, the J gene TRBJ1-1; D unclear. Germline V gives CDR1 LGHNA, CDR2 YSLEER. The germline V and J ends were trimmed by 0 bases and 4 bases, with 12 bases remaining between them. This CDR3 comprises 15 residues. The CDR3 DNA sequence: TGCGCCAGCAGCCAAGAAGAGGGATTGGGCACTGAAGCTTTCTTT. Translation: CASSQEEGLGTEAFF.

This clonotype has more than one count but fewer than ten. J is TRBJ1-1 and V is TRBV7-2, with D possibly being TRBD1 (6 bases). Germline CDR1 is SGHTA and CDR2 is FQGNSA. The V gene lost 5 bases and the J gene lost 8 bases, with 12 bases spanning the gap. This CDR3 contains 12 residues. CDR3 nucleotides: TGTGCCAGCAGCCTCGCAGGGGTAGAAGCTTTCTTT. Translation gives CASSLAGVEAFF.

This rearrangement joins TRBV12-5 to TRBJ2-7, with TRBD1 as a possible D gene (5 bases). V was trimmed by 2 bases and J by 3 bases, leaving 11 bases between them. The germline V gene encodes CDR1 LGHNT and CDR2 FRNRAP. There are 14 residues in the CDR3. The CDR3 is CASGLQGLDYEQYF. CDR3 in DNA: TGTGCTAGTGGTTTGCAGGGCCTAGACTACGAGCAGTACTTC.

This clonotype was counted at least ten times. V usage is TRBV4-3 and J usage is TRBJ2-3, with TRBD1 as a possible D gene (5 bases). Trimming took off 5 bases at V and 4 bases at J, with 16 bases between the two ends. This CDR3 comprises 15 residues. Germline V gives CDR1 LGHNA, CDR2 YSLEER. CDR3 residues: CASSWGNPRADTQYF. CDR3 DNA sequence: TGCGCCAGCAGCTGGGGCAACCCCAGGGCAGATACGCAGTATTTT.

This clonotype was detected only a few times. V usage is TRBV7-9 and J usage is TRBJ1-2; a possible D gene is TRBD1 (6 bases). The CDR3 consists of 12 residues. V was trimmed by 8 bases and J by 6 bases, leaving 13 bases between them. The germline CDR1 and CDR2 sequences are SEHNR and FQNEAQ (reference sequence). CDR3 region: CASVFGQNGYTF. The DNA of the CDR3 is TGTGCCAGCGTCTTCGGACAGAATGGCTACACCTTC.

This clonotype was seen only a few times. The rearrangement links TRBV12-3 or TRBV12-4 to TRBJ2-1; unclear D gene. CDR3 size: 12 residues. V was clipped by 6 bases and J by 6 bases, with 9 bases between them. The CDR3 protein is CASRPPSNEQFF. The CDR3 nucleotides read TGTGCCAGCAGACCACCATCCAATGAGCAGTTCTTC.